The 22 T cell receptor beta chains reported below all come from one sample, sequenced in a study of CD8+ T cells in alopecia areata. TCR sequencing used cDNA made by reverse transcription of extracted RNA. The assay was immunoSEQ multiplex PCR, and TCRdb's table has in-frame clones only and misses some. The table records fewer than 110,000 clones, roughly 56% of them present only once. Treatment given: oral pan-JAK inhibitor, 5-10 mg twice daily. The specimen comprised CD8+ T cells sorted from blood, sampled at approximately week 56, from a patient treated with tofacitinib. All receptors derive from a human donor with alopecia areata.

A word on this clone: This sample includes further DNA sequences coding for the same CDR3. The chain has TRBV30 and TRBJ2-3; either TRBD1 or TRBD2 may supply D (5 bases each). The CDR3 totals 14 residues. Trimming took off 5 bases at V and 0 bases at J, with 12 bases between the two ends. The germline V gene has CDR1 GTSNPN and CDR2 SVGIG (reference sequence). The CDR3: CAWSQGVSTDTQYF. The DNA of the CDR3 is TGTGCCTGGTCCCAGGGAGTGAGCACAGATACGCAGTATTTT.

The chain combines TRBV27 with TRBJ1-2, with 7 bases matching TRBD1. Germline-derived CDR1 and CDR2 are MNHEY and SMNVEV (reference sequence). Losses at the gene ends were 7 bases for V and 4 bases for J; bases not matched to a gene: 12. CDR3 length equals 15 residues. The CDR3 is CASTTRQGVFYGYTF. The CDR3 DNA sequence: TGTGCCAGCACCACCCGGCAGGGGGTTTTCTATGGCTACACCTTC.

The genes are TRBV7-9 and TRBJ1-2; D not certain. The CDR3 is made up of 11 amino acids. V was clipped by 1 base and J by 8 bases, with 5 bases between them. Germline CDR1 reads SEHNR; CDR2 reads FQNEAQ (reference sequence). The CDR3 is CASSLEVGYTF. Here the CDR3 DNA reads TGTGCCAGCAGCTTAGAAGTGGGCTACACCTTC.

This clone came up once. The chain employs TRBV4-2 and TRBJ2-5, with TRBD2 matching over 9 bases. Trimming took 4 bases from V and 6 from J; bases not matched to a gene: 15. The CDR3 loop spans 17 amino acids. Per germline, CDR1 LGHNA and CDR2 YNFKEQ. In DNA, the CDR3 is TGTGCCAGCAGCCTTTCAGATGGGGCGGGGGGGCGGAAGACCCAGTACTTC. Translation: CASSLSDGAGGRKTQYF.

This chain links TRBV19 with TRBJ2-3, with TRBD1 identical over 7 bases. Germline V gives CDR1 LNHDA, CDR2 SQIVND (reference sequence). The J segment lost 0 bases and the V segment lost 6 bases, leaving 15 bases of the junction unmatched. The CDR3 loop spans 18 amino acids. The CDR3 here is CASSLTWDRRPSTDTQYF. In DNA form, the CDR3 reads TGTGCCAGTAGCTTAACCTGGGACAGACGTCCTAGCACAGATACGCAGTATTTT.

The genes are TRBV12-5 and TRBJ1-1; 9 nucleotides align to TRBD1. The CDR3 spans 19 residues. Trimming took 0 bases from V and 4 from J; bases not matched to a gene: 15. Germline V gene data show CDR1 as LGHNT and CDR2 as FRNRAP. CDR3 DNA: TGTGCTAGTGGTTTGGTAAGGACGGGACAGGGATTTCTGGGCACTGAAGCTTTCTTT. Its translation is CASGLVRTGQGFLGTEAFF.

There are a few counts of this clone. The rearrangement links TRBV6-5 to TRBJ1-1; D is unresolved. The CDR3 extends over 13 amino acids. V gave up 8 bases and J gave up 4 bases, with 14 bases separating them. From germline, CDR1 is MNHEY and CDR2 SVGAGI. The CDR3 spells CASSPVGGTEAFF. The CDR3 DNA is TGTGCCAGCTCCCCCGTAGGAGGCACTGAAGCTTTCTTT.

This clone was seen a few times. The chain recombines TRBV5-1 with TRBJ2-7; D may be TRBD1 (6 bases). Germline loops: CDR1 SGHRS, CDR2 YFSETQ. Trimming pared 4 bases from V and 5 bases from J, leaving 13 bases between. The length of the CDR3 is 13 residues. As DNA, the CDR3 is TGCGCCAGCAGCCTCAGCAGGGGTAACGAGCAGTACTTC. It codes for CASSLSRGNEQYF. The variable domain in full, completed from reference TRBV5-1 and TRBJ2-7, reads KAGVTQTPRYLIKTRGQQVTLSCSPISGHRSVSWYQQTPGQGLQFLFEYFSETQRNKGNFPGRFSGRQFSNSRSEMNVSTLELGDSALYLCASSLSRGNEQYFGPGTRLTVT.

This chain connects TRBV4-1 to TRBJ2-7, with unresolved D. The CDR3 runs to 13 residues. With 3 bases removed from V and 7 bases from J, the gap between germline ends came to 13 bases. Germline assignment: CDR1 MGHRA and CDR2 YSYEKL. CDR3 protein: CASSQGSVEEQYF. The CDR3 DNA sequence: TGCGCCAGCAGCCAGGGGTCCGTGGAGGAGCAGTACTTC.

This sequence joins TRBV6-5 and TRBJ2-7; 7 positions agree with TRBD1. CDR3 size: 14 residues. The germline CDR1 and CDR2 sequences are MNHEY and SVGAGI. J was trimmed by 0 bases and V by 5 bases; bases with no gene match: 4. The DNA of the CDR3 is TGTGCCAGCAGTCTGGGACAGATCTCCTACGAGCAGTACTTC. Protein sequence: CASSLGQISYEQYF.

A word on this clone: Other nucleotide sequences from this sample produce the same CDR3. The CDR3 here is CASSPQGGTDTQYF. For the CDR3, the DNA is TGTGCCAGCAGCCCCCAGGGCGGGACAGATACGCAGTATTTT. This chain joins TRBV7-9 and TRBJ2-3; D might be TRBD1 or TRBD2, each matching 5 bases. V lost 5 bases and J 3 bases, leaving 12 bases between the germline ends. The CDR3 is 14 amino acids. CDR1 and CDR2 from the germline V gene are SEHNR and FQNEAQ (reference sequence). Full variable domain (rest looked up from reference TRBV7-9 and TRBJ2-3): DTGVSQNPRHKITKRGQNVTFRCDPISEHNRLYWYRQTLGQGPEFLTYFQNEAQLEKSRLLSDRFSAERPKGSFSTLEIQRTEQGDSAMYLCASSPQGGTDTQYFGPGTRLTVL.

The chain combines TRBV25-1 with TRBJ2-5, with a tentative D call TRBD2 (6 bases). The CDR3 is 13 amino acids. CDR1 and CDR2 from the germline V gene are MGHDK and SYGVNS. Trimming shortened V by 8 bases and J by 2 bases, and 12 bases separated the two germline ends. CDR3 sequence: CASGPGLQETQYF. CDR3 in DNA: TGTGCCAGCGGCCCGGGACTGCAAGAGACCCAGTACTTC.

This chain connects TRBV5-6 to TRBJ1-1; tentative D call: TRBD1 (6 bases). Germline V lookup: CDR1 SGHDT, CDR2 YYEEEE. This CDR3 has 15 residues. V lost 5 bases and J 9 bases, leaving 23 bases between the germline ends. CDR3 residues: CASRRDQGQGSQAFF. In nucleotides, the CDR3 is TGTGCCAGCAGGCGGGACCAGGGACAAGGCTCTCAAGCTTTCTTT.

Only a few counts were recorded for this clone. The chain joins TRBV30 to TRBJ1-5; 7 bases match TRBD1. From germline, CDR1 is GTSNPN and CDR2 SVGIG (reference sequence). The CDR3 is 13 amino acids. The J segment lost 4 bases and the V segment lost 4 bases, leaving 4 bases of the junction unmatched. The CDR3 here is CAWNRGQNQPQHF. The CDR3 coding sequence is TGTGCCTGGAACAGGGGTCAGAATCAGCCCCAGCATTTT.

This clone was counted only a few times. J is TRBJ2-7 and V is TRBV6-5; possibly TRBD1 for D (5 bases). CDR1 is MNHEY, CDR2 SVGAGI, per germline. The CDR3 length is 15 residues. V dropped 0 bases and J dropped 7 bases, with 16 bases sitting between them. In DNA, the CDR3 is TGTGCCAGCAGTTACTCCACAGGTCCAAGGCAGGAGCAGTACTTC. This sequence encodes CASSYSTGPRQEQYF.

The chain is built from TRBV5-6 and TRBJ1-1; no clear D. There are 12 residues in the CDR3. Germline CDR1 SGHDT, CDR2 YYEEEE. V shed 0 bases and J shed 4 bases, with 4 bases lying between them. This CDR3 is CASSLGITEAFF. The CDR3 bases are TGTGCCAGCAGCTTGGGGATCACTGAAGCTTTCTTT.

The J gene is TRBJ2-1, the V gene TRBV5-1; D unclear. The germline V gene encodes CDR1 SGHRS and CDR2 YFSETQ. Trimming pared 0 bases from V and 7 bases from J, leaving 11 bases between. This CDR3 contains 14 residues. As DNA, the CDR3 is TGCGCCAGCAGCTTGGAAAACAGCCCGAATGAGCAGTTCTTC. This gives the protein CASSLENSPNEQFF.

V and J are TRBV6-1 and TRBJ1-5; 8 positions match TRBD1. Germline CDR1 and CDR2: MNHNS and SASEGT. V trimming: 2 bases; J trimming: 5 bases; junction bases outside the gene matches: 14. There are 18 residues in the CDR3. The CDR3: CASSETRSRGQAYQPQHF. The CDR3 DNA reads TGTGCCAGCAGTGAAACCCGGTCCCGGGGACAGGCATATCAGCCCCAGCATTTT.

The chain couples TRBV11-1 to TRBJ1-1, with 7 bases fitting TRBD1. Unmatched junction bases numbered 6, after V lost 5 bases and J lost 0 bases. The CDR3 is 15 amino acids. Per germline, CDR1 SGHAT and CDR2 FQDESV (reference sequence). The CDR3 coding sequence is TGTGCCAGCAGCCCAAGACAGGGAATGAACACTGAAGCTTTCTTT. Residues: CASSPRQGMNTEAFF. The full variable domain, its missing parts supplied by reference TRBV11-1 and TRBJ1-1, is EAEVAQSPRYKITEKSQAVAFWCDPISGHATLYWYRQILGQGPELLVQFQDESVVDDSQLPKDRFSAERLKGVDSTLKIQPAELGDSAMYLCASSPRQGMNTEAFFGQGTRLTVV.

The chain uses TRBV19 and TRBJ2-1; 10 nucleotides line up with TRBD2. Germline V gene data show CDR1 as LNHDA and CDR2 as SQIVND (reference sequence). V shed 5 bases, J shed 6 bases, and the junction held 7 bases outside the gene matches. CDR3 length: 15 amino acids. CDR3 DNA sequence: TGTGCCAGTAGTCCGAGCGGGGGGGCCCCCAATGAGCAGTTCTTC. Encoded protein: CASSPSGGAPNEQFF. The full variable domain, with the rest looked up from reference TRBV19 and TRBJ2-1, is DGGITQSPKYLFRKEGQNVTLSCEQNLNHDAMYWYRQDPGQGLRLIYYSQIVNDFQKGDIAEGYSVSREKKESFPLTVTSAQKNPTAFYLCASSPSGGAPNEQFFGPGTRLTVL.

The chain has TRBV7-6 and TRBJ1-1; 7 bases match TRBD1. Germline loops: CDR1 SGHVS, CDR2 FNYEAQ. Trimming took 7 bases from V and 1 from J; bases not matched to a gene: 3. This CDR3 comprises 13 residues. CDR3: CASIGTENTEAFF. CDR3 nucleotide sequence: TGTGCCAGCATTGGGACAGAGAACACTGAAGCTTTCTTT. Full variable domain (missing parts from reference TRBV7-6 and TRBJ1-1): GAGVSQSPRYKVTKRGQDVALRCDPISGHVSLYWYRQALGQGPEFLTYFNYEAQQDKSGLPNDRFSAERPEGSISTLTIQRTEQRDSAMYRCASIGTENTEAFFGQGTRLTVV.

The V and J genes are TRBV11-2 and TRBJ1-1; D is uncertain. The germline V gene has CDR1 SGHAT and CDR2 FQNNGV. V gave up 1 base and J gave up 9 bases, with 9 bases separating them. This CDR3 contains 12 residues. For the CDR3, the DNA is TGTGCCAGCAGCTTAGGGGGAGGGAAAGCTTTCTTT. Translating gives CASSLGGGKAFF.